The 4 T cell receptor beta chains in this list originate from one sample, sequenced in a study of cytomegalovirus exposure and HLA in healthy donors. Researchers ran the PCR with 60 Vbeta and 13 Jbeta primers. TCRdb's copy holds only in-frame clones and misses some; the assay was immunoSEQ multiplex PCR. This sample's table reports approximately 96,000 clones. Sequenced: PBMCs. These receptors came from a girl aged 10 to 17 in good health and CMV-seropositive.

This chain joins TRBV4-1 and TRBJ1-3; possibly TRBD1 for D (6 bases). Trimming stripped 3 bases from V and 5 bases from J, with 11 bases between. Germline V gene lookup returns CDR1 MGHRA and CDR2 YSYEKL. The CDR3 consists of 14 residues. CDR3 nucleotides: TGCGCCAGCAGCCAGACAGGCGCACGAAACACCATATATTTT. Amino acids: CASSQTGARNTIYF.

V gene TRBV30 combines with J gene TRBJ2-3, with D perhaps matching TRBD2 (8 bases). V gave up 1 base and J gave up 6 bases, with 26 bases separating them. Germline V gene lookup returns CDR1 GTSNPN and CDR2 SVGIG (reference sequence). The CDR3 runs to 18 residues. CDR3 region: CAWSGFGTAGERADTQYF. CDR3 coding DNA: TGTGCCTGGAGTGGATTCGGGACAGCGGGGGAACGTGCCGATACGCAGTATTTT.

The chain joins TRBV11-1 to TRBJ2-1; TRBD1 matches 10 bases. The CDR3 extends over 15 amino acids. V was pared by 5 bases and J by 8 bases, with 9 bases of the junction left unmatched. Germline CDR1 SGHAT, CDR2 FQDESV (reference sequence). The CDR3 protein is CASSRPGQGIYEQFF. The CDR3 DNA follows: TGTGCCAGCAGCCGACCGGGACAGGGGATATATGAGCAGTTCTTC.

V gene TRBV19 combines with J gene TRBJ1-4; D is unclear. Germline CDR1 is LNHDA and CDR2 is SQIVND (reference sequence). V gave up 10 bases and J gave up 1 base, with 22 bases separating them. CDR3 length: 17 residues. The CDR3 here is CATGHSRGSGTNEKLFF. For the CDR3, the DNA is TGTGCCACGGGCCATTCCCGGGGTTCTGGAACTAATGAAAAACTGTTTTTT.